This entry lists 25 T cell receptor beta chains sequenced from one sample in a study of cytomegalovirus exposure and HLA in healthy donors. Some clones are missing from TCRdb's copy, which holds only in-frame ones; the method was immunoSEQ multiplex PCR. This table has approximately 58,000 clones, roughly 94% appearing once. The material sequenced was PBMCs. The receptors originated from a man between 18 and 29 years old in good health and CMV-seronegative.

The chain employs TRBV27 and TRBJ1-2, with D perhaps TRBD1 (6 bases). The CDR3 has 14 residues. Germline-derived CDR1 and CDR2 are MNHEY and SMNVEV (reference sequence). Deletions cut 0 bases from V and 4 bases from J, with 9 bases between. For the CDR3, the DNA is TGTGCCAGCAGTTTATCACCCAGGGGCTATGGCTACACCTTC. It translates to CASSLSPRGYGYTF.

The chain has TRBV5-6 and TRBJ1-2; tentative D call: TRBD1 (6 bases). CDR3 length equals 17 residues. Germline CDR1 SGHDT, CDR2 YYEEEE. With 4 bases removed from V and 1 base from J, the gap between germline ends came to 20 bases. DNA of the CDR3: TGTGCCAGCAGCCCAGGACAGCTCCAGATCAATAACTATGGCTACACCTTC. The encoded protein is CASSPGQLQINNYGYTF.

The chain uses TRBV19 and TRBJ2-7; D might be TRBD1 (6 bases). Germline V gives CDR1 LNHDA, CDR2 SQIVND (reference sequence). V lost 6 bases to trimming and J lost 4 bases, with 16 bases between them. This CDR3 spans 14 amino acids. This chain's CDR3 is CASSATGTPYEQYF. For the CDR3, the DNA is TGTGCCAGTAGCGCCACAGGGACCCCGTACGAGCAGTACTTC.

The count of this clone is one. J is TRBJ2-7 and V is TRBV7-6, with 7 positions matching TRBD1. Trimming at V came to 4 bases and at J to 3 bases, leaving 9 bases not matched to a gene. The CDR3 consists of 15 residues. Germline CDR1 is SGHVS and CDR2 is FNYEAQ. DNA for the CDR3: TGTGCCAGCAGCTCAAGACAGGGCGCCTACTACGAGCAGTACTTC. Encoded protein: CASSSRQGAYYEQYF.

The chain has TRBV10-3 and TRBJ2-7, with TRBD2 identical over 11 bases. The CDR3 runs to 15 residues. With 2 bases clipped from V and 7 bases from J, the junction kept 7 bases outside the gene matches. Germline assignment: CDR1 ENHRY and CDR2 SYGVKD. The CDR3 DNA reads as TGTGCCATCAGTGAGGCGACTAGCGGGGTGGAAGAGCAGTACTTC. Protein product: CAISEATSGVEEQYF.

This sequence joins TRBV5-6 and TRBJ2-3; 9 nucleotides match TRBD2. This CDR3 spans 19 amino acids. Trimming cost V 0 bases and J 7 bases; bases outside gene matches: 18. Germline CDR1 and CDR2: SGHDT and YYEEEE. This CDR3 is CASSLDSSGGTRSRNTQYF. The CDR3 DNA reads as TGTGCCAGCAGCTTGGATAGTAGCGGGGGTACTAGGAGCCGAAATACGCAGTATTTT.

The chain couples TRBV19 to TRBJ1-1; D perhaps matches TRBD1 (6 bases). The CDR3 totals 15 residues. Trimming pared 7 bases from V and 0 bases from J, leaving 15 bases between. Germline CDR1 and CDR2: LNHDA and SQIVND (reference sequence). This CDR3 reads CASISPRTVNTEAFF. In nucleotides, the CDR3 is TGTGCCAGTATCTCGCCACGGACAGTGAACACTGAAGCTTTCTTT.

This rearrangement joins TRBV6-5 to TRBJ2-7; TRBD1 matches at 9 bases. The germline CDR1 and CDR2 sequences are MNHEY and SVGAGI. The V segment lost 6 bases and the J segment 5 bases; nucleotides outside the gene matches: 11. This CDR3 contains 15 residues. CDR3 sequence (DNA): TGTGCCAGCAGCCCCACCGGGACAGGGATCGACGAGCAGTACTTC. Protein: CASSPTGTGIDEQYF.

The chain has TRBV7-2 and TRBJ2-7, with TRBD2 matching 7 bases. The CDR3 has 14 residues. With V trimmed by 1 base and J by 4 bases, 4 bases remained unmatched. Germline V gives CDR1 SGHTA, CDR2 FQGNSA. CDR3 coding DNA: TGTGCCAGCAGCTTAGTTTCTAGCGGTTACGAGCAGTACTTC. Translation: CASSLVSSGYEQYF. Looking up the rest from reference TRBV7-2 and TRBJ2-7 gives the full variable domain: GAGVSQSPSNKVTEKGKDVELRCDPISGHTALYWYRQSLGQGLEFLIYFQGNSAPDKSGLPSDRFSAERTGGSVSTLTIQRTQQEDSAVYLCASSLVSSGYEQYFGPGTRLTVT.

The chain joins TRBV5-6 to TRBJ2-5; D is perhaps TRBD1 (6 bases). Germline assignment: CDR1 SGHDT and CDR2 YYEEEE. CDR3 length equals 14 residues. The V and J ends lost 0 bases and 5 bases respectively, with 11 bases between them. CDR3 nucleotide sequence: TGTGCCAGCAGCTTGGCAGGGGTCCTGGAGACCCAGTACTTC. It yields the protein CASSLAGVLETQYF.

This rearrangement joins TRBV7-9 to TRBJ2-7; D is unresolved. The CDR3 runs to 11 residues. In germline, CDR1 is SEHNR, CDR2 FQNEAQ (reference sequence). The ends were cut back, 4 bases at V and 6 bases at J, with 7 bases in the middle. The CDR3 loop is CASSSVAEQYF. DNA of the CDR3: TGTGCCAGCAGCTCTGTGGCCGAGCAGTACTTC.

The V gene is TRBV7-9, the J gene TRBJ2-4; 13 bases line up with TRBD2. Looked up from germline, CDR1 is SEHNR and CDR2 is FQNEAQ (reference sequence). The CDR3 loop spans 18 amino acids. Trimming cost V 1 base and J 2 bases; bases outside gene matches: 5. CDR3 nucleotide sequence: TGTGCCAGCAGCTTAGGCGGACTAGCGGGAGAACCCAAAAACATTCAGTACTTC. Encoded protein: CASSLGGLAGEPKNIQYF.

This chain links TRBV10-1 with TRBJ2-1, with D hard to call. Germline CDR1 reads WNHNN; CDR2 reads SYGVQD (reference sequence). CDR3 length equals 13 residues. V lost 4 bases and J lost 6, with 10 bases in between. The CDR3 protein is CASSVSGGNEQFF. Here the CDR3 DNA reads TGCGCCAGCAGTGTGAGTGGTGGCAATGAGCAGTTCTTC.

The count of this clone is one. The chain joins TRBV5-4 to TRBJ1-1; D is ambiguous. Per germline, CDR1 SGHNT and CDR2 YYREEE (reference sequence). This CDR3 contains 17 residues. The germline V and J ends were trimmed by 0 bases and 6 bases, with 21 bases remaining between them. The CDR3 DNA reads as TGTGCCAGCAGCTTGGGGGCACCCCGTGGTGGGGAGTCTGAAGCTTTCTTT. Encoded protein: CASSLGAPRGGESEAFF.

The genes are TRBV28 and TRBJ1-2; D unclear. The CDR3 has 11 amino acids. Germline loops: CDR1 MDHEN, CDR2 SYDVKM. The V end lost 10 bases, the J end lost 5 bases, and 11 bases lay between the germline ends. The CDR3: CATTVKYGYTF. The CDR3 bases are TGTGCCACTACAGTTAAATATGGCTACACCTTC.

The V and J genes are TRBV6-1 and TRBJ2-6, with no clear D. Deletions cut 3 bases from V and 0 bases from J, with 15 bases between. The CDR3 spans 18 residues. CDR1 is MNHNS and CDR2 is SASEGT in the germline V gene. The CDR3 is CASSDIFERSSGANVLTF. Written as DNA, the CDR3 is TGTGCCAGCAGTGATATATTCGAGAGAAGCTCTGGGGCCAACGTCCTGACTTTC.

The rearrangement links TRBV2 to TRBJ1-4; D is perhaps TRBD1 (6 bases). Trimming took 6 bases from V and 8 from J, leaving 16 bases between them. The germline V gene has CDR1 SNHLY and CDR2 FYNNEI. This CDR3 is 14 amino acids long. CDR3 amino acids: CASSLQGREEKLFF. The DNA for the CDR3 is TGTGCCAGCAGCTTACAGGGACGTGAGGAAAAACTGTTTTTT.

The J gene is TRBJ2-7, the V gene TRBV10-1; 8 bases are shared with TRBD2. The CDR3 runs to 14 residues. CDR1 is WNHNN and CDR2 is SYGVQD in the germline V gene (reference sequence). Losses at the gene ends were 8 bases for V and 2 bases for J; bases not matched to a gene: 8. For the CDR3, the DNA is TGCGCCAGCTCAGCGAGCGGGGGAACCTACGAGCAGTACTTC. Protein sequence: CASSASGGTYEQYF.

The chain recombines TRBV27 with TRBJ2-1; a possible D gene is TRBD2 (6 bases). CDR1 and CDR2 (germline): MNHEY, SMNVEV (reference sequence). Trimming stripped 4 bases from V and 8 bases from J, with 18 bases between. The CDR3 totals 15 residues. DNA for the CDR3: TGTGCCAGCAGTTACACGGGACTTCTAGGGGATGAGCAGTTCTTC. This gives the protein CASSYTGLLGDEQFF.

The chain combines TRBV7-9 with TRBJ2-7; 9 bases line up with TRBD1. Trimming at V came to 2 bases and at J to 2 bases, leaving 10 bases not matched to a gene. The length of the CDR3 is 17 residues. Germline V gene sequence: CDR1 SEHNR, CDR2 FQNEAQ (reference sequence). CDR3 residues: CASSLSGQGQGPYEQYF. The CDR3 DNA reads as TGTGCCAGCAGCTTATCGGGACAGGGACAGGGCCCCTACGAGCAGTACTTC.

CDR3 DNA sequence: TGTGCCAGCAGTTCCGAGCGGGGGTTTCTAGATACGCAGTATTTT. It specifies CASSSERGFLDTQYF. The chain employs TRBV27 and TRBJ2-3; 8 bases agree with TRBD2. V shed 4 bases, J shed 5 bases, and the junction held 8 bases outside the gene matches. Per germline, CDR1 MNHEY and CDR2 SMNVEV (reference sequence). CDR3 length: 15 residues.

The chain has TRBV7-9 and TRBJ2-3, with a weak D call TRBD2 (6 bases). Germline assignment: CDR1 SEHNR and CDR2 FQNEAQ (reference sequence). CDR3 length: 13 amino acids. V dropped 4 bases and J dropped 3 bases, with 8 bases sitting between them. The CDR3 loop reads CASSSSGTDTQYF. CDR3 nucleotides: TGTGCCAGCAGCTCCAGCGGGACAGATACGCAGTATTTT.

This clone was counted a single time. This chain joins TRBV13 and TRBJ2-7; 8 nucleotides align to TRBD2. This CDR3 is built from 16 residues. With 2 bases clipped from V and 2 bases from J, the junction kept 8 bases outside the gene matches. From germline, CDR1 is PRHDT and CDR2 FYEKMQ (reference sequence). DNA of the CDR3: TGTGCCAGCAGCTTAAAGGAACTAGCGGACCCCTACGAGCAGTACTTC. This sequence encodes CASSLKELADPYEQYF.

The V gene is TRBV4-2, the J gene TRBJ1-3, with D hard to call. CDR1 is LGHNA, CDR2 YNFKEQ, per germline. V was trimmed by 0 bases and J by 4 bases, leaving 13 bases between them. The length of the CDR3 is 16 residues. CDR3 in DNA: TGTGCCAGCAGCCAAGATTCGGGAATCCCCGGAAACACCATATATTTT. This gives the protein CASSQDSGIPGNTIYF.

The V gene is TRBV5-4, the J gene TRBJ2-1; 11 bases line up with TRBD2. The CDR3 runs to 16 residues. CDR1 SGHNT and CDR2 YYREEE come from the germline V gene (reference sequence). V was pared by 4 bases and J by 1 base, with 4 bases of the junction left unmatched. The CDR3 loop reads CASSPGLADSYNEQFF. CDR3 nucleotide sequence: TGTGCCAGCAGCCCGGGACTAGCGGATTCCTACAATGAGCAGTTCTTC.